This is a list of T cell receptor beta chains from one sample in a study of PD-L1 blockade in urothelial cancer. TCRdb's table, derived via immunoSEQ multiplex PCR, lists solely in-frame clones and lacks some. The data contain roughly 46,000 clones, 70% to 90% of them singletons. Source: PBMCs, taken around atezolizumab (anti-PD-L1) treatment. These receptors came from a man aged 50 to 60 with urothelial cancer. The CDR3 runs from the conserved cysteine through the conserved F or W. Each record gives: clone size, D gene, J gene, V gene, CDR3 DNA, CDR3 protein. D genes are given only for firm matches. The listing skips clone size in some rows; elsewhere it reads once, few, many or a size class.

>-|-|TRBJ2-5|TRBV7-2
TGTGCCAGCAGTAAAAGGGGGAAGGAGTACCAAGAGACCCAGTACTTC
CASSKRGKEYQETQYF
>-|-|TRBJ2-1|TRBV18
TGTGCCAGCTCACACTTGACAGGCTACAATGAGCAGTTCTTC
CASSHLTGYNEQFF
>once|TRBD2|TRBJ2-1|TRBV15
TGTGCCACCAGCGTACGGACTAGCGGTTTCAATGAGCAGTTCTTC
CATSVRTSGFNEQFF
>-|TRBD1|TRBJ2-7|TRBV13
TGTGCCAGCAGCTCAGGGGGCAACCCCTACGAGCAGTACTTC
CASSSGGNPYEQYF
>-|TRBD2|TRBJ2-4|TRBV18
TGTGCCAGCTCACCCCTAGCGGGGGTAGACATTCAGTACTTC
CASSPLAGVDIQYF
>once|TRBD1|TRBJ1-1|TRBV7-2
TGTGCCAGCAGCTTAACTTGGGACAGGTATGAAGCTTTCTTT
CASSLTWDRYEAFF
>-|-|TRBJ2-1|TRBV5-1
TGCGCCAGCAGGCCAAGACCTCACCAAATTAGCGATGAGCAGTTCTTC
CASRPRPHQISDEQFF
>-|-|TRBJ2-4|TRBV18
TGTGCCAGCTCACCAGCCCAGGGGTTAGCCAAAAACATTCAGTACTTC
CASSPAQGLAKNIQYF
>once|-|TRBJ1-1|TRBV19
TGTGCCAGTAGTATAGTAAGCTACACTGAAGCTTTCTTT
CASSIVSYTEAFF
>-|TRBD1|TRBJ2-7|TRBV27
TGTGCCAGCAGCCCGGACAGGGGGTACGAGCAGTACTTC
CASSPDRGYEQYF
>-|TRBD1|TRBJ1-6|TRBV19
TGTGCCAGTACCAGAGACAGGGGTAATTCACCCCTCCACTTT
CASTRDRGNSPLHF
>once|TRBD2|TRBJ2-1|TRBV9
TGTGCCAGCAGCGTATTGCGGGGGGACTCCTACAATGAGCAGTTCTTC
CASSVLRGDSYNEQFF
>-|TRBD2|TRBJ2-3|TRBV9
TGTGCCAGCAGCGTGGGGACTAGCACCACAGATACGCAGTATTTT
CASSVGTSTTDTQYF
>-|TRBD2|TRBJ2-5|TRBV4-3
TGCGCCAGCAGCCAATACGGACTAGCGGGAGGGCAAGAGACCCAGTACTTC
CASSQYGLAGGQETQYF
>-|-|TRBJ1-2|TRBV6-5
TGTGCCAGCAGCCCGGTGGGGGGCTATGGCTACACCTTC
CASSPVGGYGYTF
>-|TRBD2|TRBJ2-1|TRBV7-3
TGTGCCAGCAGCCCACGCAGCGGGACCTACAATGAGCAGTTCTTC
CASSPRSGTYNEQFF
>few|TRBD1|TRBJ1-5|TRBV28
TGTGCCACGACAGGGAATAGCAATCAGCCCCAGCATTTT
CATTGNSNQPQHF
>once|-|TRBJ2-1|TRBV7-2
TGTGCCAGCAGCTTAGCGGGAGGGGGGGTGGATGAGCAGTTCTTC
CASSLAGGGVDEQFF
>few|TRBD1|TRBJ2-7|TRBV27
TGTGCCAGCAGTAAAAACAGGGGTAGCTCCTACGAGCAGTACTTC
CASSKNRGSSYEQYF
>-|TRBD1|TRBJ2-7|TRBV5-1
TGCGCCAGCAGCTTGGCCTCCAGGGGGTCTTACGAGCAGTACTTC
CASSLASRGSYEQYF
>-|-|TRBJ1-3|TRBV30
TGTGCCTGGGGTGGGGAGCCTGGAAACACCATATATTTT
CAWGGEPGNTIYF
>-|-|TRBJ2-3|TRBV11-3
TGTGCCAGCAGCTTGGGGCGCGGTACAGATACGCAGTATTTT
CASSLGRGTDTQYF
>few|-|TRBJ2-2|TRBV7-7
TGTGCCAGCAGCTTAAAGCGGAACGGGGAGCTGTTTTTT
CASSLKRNGELFF
>-|TRBD2|TRBJ2-3|TRBV2
TGTGCCAGACCTCAAGGGGGAGACATATCGGGACTAGCGGGAGCGGGGAGCACAGATACGCAGTATTTT
CARPQGGDISGLAGAGSTDTQYF
>once|TRBD2|TRBJ2-3|TRBV2
TGTGCCAGCACCGGACTAGCGGGGGCCTATAGCACAGATACGCAGTATTTT
CASTGLAGAYSTDTQYF
>few|-|TRBJ1-6|TRBV25-1
TGTGCCACCTCCCCCTCGAGGAGGGATTCACCCCTCCACTTT
CATSPSRRDSPLHF
>-|TRBD1|TRBJ1-4|TRBV18
TGTGCCAGCTCAGGACAGGATTATGAAAAACTGTTTTTT
CASSGQDYEKLFF
>-|-|TRBJ2-5|TRBV28
TGTGCCAGCAGTTTTGTCCAGGCCGCCAAGACCCAGTACTTC
CASSFVQAAKTQYF
>few|TRBD2|TRBJ2-3|TRBV6-4
TGTGCCAGCAGCGCCCTAGCGGGAAGCACAGATACGCAGTATTTT
CASSALAGSTDTQYF
>-|TRBD1|TRBJ1-3|TRBV9
TGTGCCAGCAGCGTAGAGGACAGGGGCCCCACTGGAAACACCATATATTTT
CASSVEDRGPTGNTIYF
>-|-|TRBJ1-6|TRBV6-5
TGTGCCAGCAGTTACTCCGGGGAAAATTCACCCCTCCACTTT
CASSYSGENSPLHF
>-|TRBD2|TRBJ2-1|TRBV19
TGTGCCAGTAGTATTGATTTGACTAGCGGGAGAGCCTACAATGAGCAGTTCTTC
CASSIDLTSGRAYNEQFF
>-|-|TRBJ1-4|TRBV7-6
TGTGCCAGCAGCTTAGACACGGGAGAAAAACTGTTTTTT
CASSLDTGEKLFF
>-|TRBD1|TRBJ2-2|TRBV7-6
TGTGCCAGCAGCAGCGACAGGGGGCGCGGGACCGGGGAGCTGTTTTTT
CASSSDRGRGTGELFF
>-|TRBD2|TRBJ2-3|TRBV7-3
TGTGCCAGCAGCTTAACCGGGGGAAGGCGGTGGGGGAGGGAGACAGATACGCAGTATTTT
CASSLTGGRRWGRETDTQYF
>-|TRBD1|TRBJ1-5|TRBV7-2
TGTGCCAGCAGCCCGAGACAGGGGAACCAGCCCCAGCATTTT
CASSPRQGNQPQHF
>-|-|TRBJ2-3|TRBV6-1
TGTGCCAGCACCGCCGGAGACTCAGTCACAGATACGCAGTATTTT
CASTAGDSVTDTQYF
>-|TRBD1|TRBJ1-3|TRBV5-1
TGCGCCAGCAGCTTGGAGGCAGGGGGGTACTCTGGAAACACCATATATTTT
CASSLEAGGYSGNTIYF
>-|-|TRBJ2-1|TRBV4-3
TGCGCCAGCAGCCCTTTTGGCCATGAGCAGTTCTTC
CASSPFGHEQFF
>once|TRBD1|TRBJ1-3|TRBV18
TGTGCCAGCTCATCAATCCAGGGGGCCGCTGGAAACACCATATATTTT
CASSSIQGAAGNTIYF
>-|-|TRBJ2-7|TRBV25-1
TGTGCCAGCAGTGAACAGGGCTACGAGCAGTACTTC
CASSEQGYEQYF
>-|-|TRBJ2-5|TRBV10-3
TGTGCCATCAGTGTGGAGGGAAGGGCCCAAGAGACCCAGTACTTC
CAISVEGRAQETQYF
>-|TRBD1|TRBJ2-3|TRBV7-2
TGTGCCAGCAGCTTAGTGCTCGGGGACAGAGCTTCAATGGATACGCAGTATTTT
CASSLVLGDRASMDTQYF
>-|-|TRBJ2-1|TRBV20-1
TGCAGTGCTAGAGATAGAAATGAGCAGTTCTTC
CSARDRNEQFF
>-|TRBD1|TRBJ1-1|TRBV30
TGTGCCTGGAGTGCGGACAGGGGTAACACTGAAGCTTTCTTT
CAWSADRGNTEAFF
>many|-|TRBJ2-1|TRBV10-2
TGCGCCAGCAGTGAGTCGGTCCAGGCTACCAACTACAATGAGCAGTTCTTC
CASSESVQATNYNEQFF
>-|-|TRBJ2-5|TRBV11-2
TGTGCCAGCAGCTTAATCCTAGAGACCCAGTACTTC
CASSLILETQYF
>-|-|TRBJ2-1|TRBV27
TGTGCCAGCAGTCCCCATCCAGGGTACAATGAGCAGTTCTTC
CASSPHPGYNEQFF
>-|TRBD2|TRBJ2-1|TRBV2
TGTGCCAGCAGGGTCGGACTAGCGGGACCCAATGAGCAGTTCTTC
CASRVGLAGPNEQFF